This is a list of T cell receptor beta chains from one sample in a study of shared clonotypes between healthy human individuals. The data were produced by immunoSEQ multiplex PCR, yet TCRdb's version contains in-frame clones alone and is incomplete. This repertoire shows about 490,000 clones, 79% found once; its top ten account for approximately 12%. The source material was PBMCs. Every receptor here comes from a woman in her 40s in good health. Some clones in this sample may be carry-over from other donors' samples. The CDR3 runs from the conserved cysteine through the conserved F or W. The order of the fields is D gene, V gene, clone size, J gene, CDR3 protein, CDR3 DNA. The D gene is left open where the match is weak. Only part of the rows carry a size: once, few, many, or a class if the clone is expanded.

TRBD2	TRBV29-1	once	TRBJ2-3	CSVGAGGGRDTQYF	TGCAGCGTTGGAGCGGGAGGAGGTAGAGATACGCAGTATTTT
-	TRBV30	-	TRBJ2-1	CALGKGGGNEQFF	TGTGCCTTGGGTAAGGGGGGAGGGAATGAGCAGTTCTTC
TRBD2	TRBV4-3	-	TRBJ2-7	CASSLHLPSTSNTYEQYF	TGCGCCAGCAGCCTTCACCTACCGTCGACTAGCAATACCTACGAGCAGTACTTC
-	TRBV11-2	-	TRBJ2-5	CASRGYRRQETQYF	TGTGCCAGCAGGGGGTACAGGAGACAAGAGACCCAGTACTTC
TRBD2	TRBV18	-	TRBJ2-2	CASSPRKPGLVSTGELFF	TGTGCCAGCTCACCCCGGAAACCGGGACTAGTCTCCACCGGGGAGCTGTTTTTT
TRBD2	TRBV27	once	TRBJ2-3	CASSLPTSGRYTDTQYF	TGTGCCAGCAGTTTACCGACTAGCGGGCGATACACAGATACGCAGTATTTT
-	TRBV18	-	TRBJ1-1	CASSPFGSSTEAFF	TGTGCCAGCTCACCATTTGGCAGTAGCACCGAAGCTTTCTTT
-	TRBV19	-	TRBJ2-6	CASSIDTMSWGRGANVLTF	TGTGCCAGTAGTATAGATACCATGAGTTGGGGTAGAGGGGCCAACGTCCTGACTTTC
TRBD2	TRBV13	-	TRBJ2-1	CASSLKSGGGAYNEQFF	TGTGCCAGCAGCCTTAAATCGGGGGGAGGCGCCTACAATGAGCAGTTCTTC
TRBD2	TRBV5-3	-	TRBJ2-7	CARIQRGRWEQYF	TGTGCCAGAATTCAACGCGGGAGGTGGGAGCAGTACTTC
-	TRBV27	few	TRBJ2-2	CASSYDSGGYGELFF	TGTGCCAGCAGTTACGATAGTGGGGGTTACGGGGAGCTGTTTTTT
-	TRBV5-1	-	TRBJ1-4	CASSLGQVVEKLFF	TGCGCCAGCAGCTTGGGGCAGGTCGTTGAAAAACTGTTTTTT
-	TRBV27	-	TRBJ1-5	CASRNGGQPQHF	TGTGCCAGCAGGAACGGGGGTCAGCCCCAGCATTTT
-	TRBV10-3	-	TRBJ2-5	CATAEEGGLETQYF	TGTGCCACAGCGGAGGAAGGGGGTTTAGAGACCCAGTACTTC
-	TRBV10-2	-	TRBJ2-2	CASSEPSRAGELFF	TGCGCCAGCAGTGAGCCTAGTAGGGCCGGGGAGCTGTTTTTT
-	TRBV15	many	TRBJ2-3	CATSRARDGVDTQYF	TGTGCCACCAGCAGAGCCCGGGACGGGGTGGATACGCAGTATTTT
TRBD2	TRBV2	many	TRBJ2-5	CASKLAGVGETQYF	TGTGCCAGCAAACTAGCGGGAGTTGGGGAGACCCAGTACTTC
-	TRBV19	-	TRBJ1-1	CASSINRNTEAFF	TGTGCCAGTAGTATTAATAGAAACACTGAAGCTTTCTTT
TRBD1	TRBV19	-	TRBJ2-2	CASNDRGANTGELFF	TGTGCCAGTAATGACAGGGGGGCGAACACCGGGGAGCTGTTTTTT
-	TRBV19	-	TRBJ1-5	CASSDNSDQPQHF	TGTGCCAGTAGTGACAACAGTGATCAGCCCCAGCATTTT
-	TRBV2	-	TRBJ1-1	CASNLGGPTEAFF	TGTGCCAGCAACCTAGGGGGGCCCACTGAAGCTTTCTTT
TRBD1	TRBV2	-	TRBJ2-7	CASMDRGLEQYF	TGTGCCAGCATGGACAGGGGGCTCGAGCAGTACTTC
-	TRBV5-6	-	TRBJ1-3	CASSLGGPSGNTIYF	TGTGCCAGCAGCTTGGGCGGTCCCTCTGGAAACACCATATATTTT
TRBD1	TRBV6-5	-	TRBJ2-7	CASSYVFGTGYEQYF	TGTGCCAGCAGTTACGTCTTTGGGACAGGGTACGAGCAGTACTTC
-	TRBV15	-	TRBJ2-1	CATSRAMGYNEQFF	TGTGCCACCAGCAGAGCCATGGGGTACAATGAGCAGTTCTTC
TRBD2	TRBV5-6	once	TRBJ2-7	CASSLATGGTYEQYF	TGTGCCAGCAGCTTGGCTACGGGAGGGACCTACGAGCAGTACTTC
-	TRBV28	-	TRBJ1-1	CASSSADIPGGAFF	TGTGCCAGCAGTTCTGCCGACATTCCGGGCGGGGCTTTCTTT
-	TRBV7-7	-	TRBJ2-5	CASSPTTETQYF	TGTGCTAGCAGTCCGACGACGGAGACCCAGTACTTC
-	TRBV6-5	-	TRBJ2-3	CASSPHGEDTQYF	TGTGCCAGCAGCCCCCACGGGGAGGATACGCAGTATTTT
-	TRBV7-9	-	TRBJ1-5	CASPWRAGPQHF	TGTGCCAGCCCGTGGAGGGCGGGGCCCCAGCATTTT
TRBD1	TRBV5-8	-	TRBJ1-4	CASSLGTGTGGEKLFF	TGTGCCAGCAGCTTGGGCACCGGGACAGGGGGCGAAAAACTGTTTTTT
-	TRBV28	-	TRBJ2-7	CASSLYQTPEQYF	TGTGCCAGCAGTTTGTACCAGACACCTGAGCAGTACTTC
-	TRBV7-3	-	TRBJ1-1	CASSSDSMNTEAFF	TGTGCCAGCAGCTCGGACAGCATGAACACTGAAGCTTTCTTT
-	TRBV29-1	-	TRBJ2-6	CSVKPLAGANVLTF	TGCAGCGTTAAGCCACTCGCTGGGGCCAACGTCCTGACTTTC
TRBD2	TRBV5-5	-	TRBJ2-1	CASSSRIGLAARGAYNEQFF	TGTGCCAGCAGCAGCCGAATTGGACTAGCGGCCCGGGGGGCTTACAATGAGCAGTTCTTC
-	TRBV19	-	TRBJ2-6	CASSISGLTGANVLTF	TGTGCCAGTAGTATAAGTGGTCTCACTGGGGCCAACGTCCTGACTTTC
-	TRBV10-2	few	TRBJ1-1	CASSGQEYTEAFF	TGCGCCAGCAGTGGACAGGAGTACACTGAAGCTTTCTTT
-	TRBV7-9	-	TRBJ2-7	CASSLGASSYEQYF	TGTGCCAGCAGCTTAGGGGCTAGCTCCTACGAGCAGTACTTC
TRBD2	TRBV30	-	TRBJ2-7	CAWSLGLAGGSYEQYF	TGTGCCTGGAGTCTGGGACTAGCGGGAGGCTCCTACGAGCAGTACTTC
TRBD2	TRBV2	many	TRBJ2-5	CAELAGGETQYF	TGTGCCGAGTTAGCGGGGGGAGAGACCCAGTACTTC
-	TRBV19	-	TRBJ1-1	CASSRAARAFF	TGTGCCAGTAGTAGGGCCGCCCGAGCTTTCTTT
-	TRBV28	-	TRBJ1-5	CASNPPGPDQPQHF	TGTGCCAGCAACCCCCCGGGCCCAGATCAGCCCCAGCACTTT
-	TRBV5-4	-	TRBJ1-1	CASSLGQNTLAFF	TGTGCCAGCAGCTTGGGCCAGAATACTCTCGCTTTCTTT
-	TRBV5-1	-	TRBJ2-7	CASSWAGHEQYF	TGCGCCAGCAGCTGGGCGGGCCACGAGCAGTACTTC
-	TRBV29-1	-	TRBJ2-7	CSVEERYGQYF	TGCAGCGTTGAAGAACGATACGGGCAGTACTTC
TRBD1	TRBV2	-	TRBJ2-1	CAGLGQGGNEQFF	TGTGCCGGTCTCGGACAGGGGGGCAATGAGCAGTTCTTC
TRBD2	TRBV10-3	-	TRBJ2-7	CAIKGTSGSGEQYF	TGTGCCATCAAGGGGACTAGCGGGAGTGGCGAGCAGTACTTC
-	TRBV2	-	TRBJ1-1	CASRVLNAEAFF	TGTGCCAGCAGGGTCTTAAATGCTGAAGCTTTCTTT
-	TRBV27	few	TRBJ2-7	CASSFGPTGYEQYF	TGTGCCAGCAGTTTTGGGCCGACGGGCTACGAGCAGTACTTC
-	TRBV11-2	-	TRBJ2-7	CASSAPGLPTYEQYF	TGTGCCAGCAGCGCCCCGGGACTCCCGACCTACGAGCAGTACTTC
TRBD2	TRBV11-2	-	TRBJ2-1	CASSSGTKANEQFF	TGTGCCAGCAGCTCTGGGACTAAGGCGAATGAGCAGTTCTTC